This is a list of T cell receptor beta chains from one sample in a study of blood T cell repertoires in COVID-19. Clones were read by immunoSEQ multiplex PCR, and TCRdb kept only the in-frame ones, dropping some. The sample lists roughly 250,000 clones; roughly 88% were seen once. The source material was PBMCs or T cells enriched from blood (not recorded which). These receptors were taken from a woman aged 50 to 60 who had recovered from COVID-19. CDR3s include the opening cysteine and the closing phenylalanine or tryptophan. A D gene is named only where the DNA matches it firmly.

D gene	V gene	J gene	CDR3 protein	CDR3 DNA
TRBD1	TRBV5-3	TRBJ1-3	CARSSHRGKVNTIYF	TGTGCCAGAAGCTCTCACAGGGGTAAGGTGAACACCATATATTTT
TRBD1	TRBV11-3	TRBJ1-4	CASSKGQLLNEKLFF	TGTGCCAGCAGTAAGGGACAGCTCCTTAATGAAAAACTGTTTTTT
-	TRBV7-9	TRBJ2-7	CASSDYRTAYEQYF	TGTGCCAGCAGTGACTACCGAACCGCCTACGAGCAGTACTTC
TRBD1	TRBV2	TRBJ1-5	CASSTDRGQPQHF	TGTGCCAGCAGTACCGACAGGGGGCAGCCCCAGCATTTT
TRBD2	TRBV11-3	TRBJ2-1	CASSPRTSGGEQFF	TGTGCCAGCAGCCCCCGGACTAGCGGGGGGGAGCAGTTCTTC
TRBD1	TRBV6-1	TRBJ2-5	CASREGQARSQETQYF	TGTGCCAGCAGAGAAGGACAGGCCAGGTCCCAAGAGACCCAGTACTTC
TRBD1	TRBV7-9	TRBJ1-5	CASSSDRDRDSNQPQHF	TGTGCCAGCAGCTCTGACCGGGACAGGGATAGCAATCAGCCCCAGCATTTT
-	TRBV4-1	TRBJ2-7	CASSPTGPSYEQYF	TGCGCCAGCAGCCCTACAGGACCCTCCTACGAGCAGTACTTC
TRBD1	TRBV15	TRBJ1-1	CATSRDLDRGRIEAFF	TGTGCCACCAGCAGAGATTTGGACAGGGGACGAATTGAAGCTTTCTTT
-	TRBV5-4	TRBJ1-2	CASSLPGNYGYTF	TGTGCCAGCAGCTTGCCGGGGAACTATGGCTACACCTTC
TRBD1	TRBV4-1	TRBJ1-1	CASSHRQGMNTEAFF	TGCGCCAGCAGCCATCGACAGGGCATGAACACTGAAGCTTTCTTT
TRBD1	TRBV10-3	TRBJ2-1	CAISESGPGTGSVNNEQFF	TGTGCCATCAGTGAGAGCGGACCCGGGACAGGGAGCGTTAACAATGAGCAGTTCTTC